A single sample gave rise to the 8 T cell receptor beta chains below, sequenced in a study of blood T cell repertoires in COVID-19. Assay used: immunoSEQ multiplex PCR; TCRdb lists only in-frame clones, some missing. The sample lists 15,000 to 20,000 clones, under 90% occurring once. Sequencing was performed on peripheral blood. Source of these receptors: a human donor in a cohort sampled during active COVID-19.

The chain employs TRBV24-1 and TRBJ2-1; 7 bases align to TRBD1. The CDR3 consists of 14 residues. Trimming at V came to 3 bases and at J to 10 bases, leaving 8 bases not matched to a gene. Germline CDR1 and CDR2: KGHDR and SFDVKD. CDR3 loop: CATSDPTGDGEQFF. The CDR3 DNA sequence: TGTGCCACCAGTGATCCAACAGGGGACGGGGAGCAGTTCTTC.

This sequence joins TRBV4-3 and TRBJ2-1; 8 bases line up with TRBD2. V shed 1 base and J 7 bases; nucleotides not matched to a gene: 9. The CDR3 totals 16 residues. CDR1 LGHNA and CDR2 YSLEER come from the germline V gene. CDR3 amino acids: CASSQVGSGSRNEQFF. The CDR3 nucleotides are TGCGCCAGCAGCCAAGTGGGGAGCGGGAGCAGGAATGAGCAGTTCTTC.

This chain connects TRBV7-9 to TRBJ2-1; a weak D match, TRBD2 (5 bases). The V gene lost 9 bases and the J gene lost 6 bases, with 12 bases spanning the gap. The CDR3 contains 12 residues. In germline, CDR1 is SEHNR, CDR2 FQNEAQ (reference sequence). The CDR3 sequence: CAREEAVNEQFF. The CDR3 coding sequence is TGTGCCAGGGAGGAGGCGGTCAATGAGCAGTTCTTC.

The genes are TRBV10-3 and TRBJ2-2; weak D call: TRBD2 (5 bases). This CDR3 has 16 residues. CDR1 ENHRY and CDR2 SYGVKD come from the germline V gene. Trimming removed 3 bases at V and 0 bases at J, with 11 bases between. The CDR3 region is CAISDPAAPNTGELFF. CDR3 nucleotides: TGTGCCATCAGTGACCCAGCGGCCCCGAACACCGGGGAGCTGTTTTTT.

The chain recombines TRBV29-1 with TRBJ1-1; perhaps TRBD1 as D (5 bases). The CDR3 has 11 amino acids. V was pared by 6 bases and J by 7 bases, with 12 bases between. CDR1 is SQVTM and CDR2 is ANQGSEA in the germline V gene. The CDR3 DNA follows: TGCAGCGTCCAAGGGGCCGTTGAAGCTTTCTTT. Its protein is CSVQGAVEAFF.

This chain uses TRBV6-4 with TRBJ2-3; a possible D gene is TRBD1 (5 bases). The ends were cut back, 0 bases at V and 0 bases at J, with 7 bases in the middle. Germline V gene sequence: CDR1 MRHNA, CDR2 SNTAGT. There are 15 residues in the CDR3. CDR3 DNA sequence: TGTGCCAGCAGTGACTCTCCAGGGAGCACAGATACGCAGTATTTT. It is translated as CASSDSPGSTDTQYF.

This chain joins TRBV27 and TRBJ2-7, with 7 bases fitting TRBD1. Germline trimming cut 2 bases from V and 4 bases from J; bases unmatched to any gene: 2. The germline gives CDR1 MNHEY, CDR2 SMNVEV (reference sequence). CDR3 size: 13 residues. CDR3 sequence: CASSLPGQYEQYF. CDR3 DNA: TGTGCCAGCAGTTTACCGGGACAGTACGAGCAGTACTTC.

CDR3 sequence reads: CASSLAGPTSGNTIYF. The CDR3 DNA is TGTGCCAGCAGCTTAGCGGGGCCAACCTCTGGAAACACCATATATTTT. The V call is TRBV7-2, the J call TRBJ1-3; possibly TRBD1 for D (5 bases). Germline V gene lookup returns CDR1 SGHTA and CDR2 FQGNSA. V lost 0 bases, J lost 0 bases, and 9 bases lay in between. This CDR3 has 16 amino acids.